This TCR beta chain was captured by sequencing in a study of CD8 T cells in ankylosing spondylitis. The CDR3 consists of 12 residues. TCRdb called the 5' RACE reads again in MiXCR, with one record for every CDR3 protein. Here the sample spans about 35,000 distinct CDR3 sequences, 10% being singletons. Ten or more counts support this clonotype. The TCR comes from a male donor with ankylosing spondylitis or in good health (not recorded which). V gene TRBV21-1 combines with J gene TRBJ2-7. TRBV21-1 is marked as a pseudogene. The sequencing input was blood, either unsorted or a sorted T cell fraction (not recorded which). The CDR3 DNA sequence: TGTGCCAGCAGCACTAGCTGCTACGAGCAGTACTTC. It codes for CASSTSCYEQYF.